The source of this T cell receptor (beta chain) is a study of T cells in Graves' hyperthyroidism and ophthalmopathy. Study-wide results and limits: Before onset, ophthalmopathy was predicted by the model a median around 6 months earlier. Among thyroid clonotypes expanded above 0.001, most also appeared in blood.

This CDR3 spans 15 amino acids. V was clipped by 1 base and J by 1 base, with 10 bases between them. Germline V CDR1 and CDR2: SGHTA, FQGNSA. From RNA transcripts, TCR beta CDR3 regions were amplified. The study used the HTBI primer set for a first-round RT-PCR of the TCR CDR3. TCRdb reprocessed the multiplex PCR reads with MiXCR, giving one entry per CDR3 protein. Of around 250,000 distinct CDR3 sequences listed, approximately 25% are singletons. Ophthalmopathy patients had moderate-to-severe active disease, CAS ≥3, NOSPECS ≥4, and disease duration under 3 months. Pregnant or lactating patients were excluded, as were those with uncontrolled infection or other autoimmune disease. This clonotype was recorded at least ten times. As yet, its antigen is unknown.

The chain is built from TRBV7-2 and TRBJ2-5; possibly TRBD1 for D (5 bases). The clonotype comes from a woman in her thirties or forties with Graves' ophthalmopathy. The sample consisted of blood. This CDR3 is CASSLGWGFQETQYF. For the CDR3, the DNA is TGTGCCAGCAGCTTAGGTTGGGGCTTCCAAGAGACCCAGTACTTC.